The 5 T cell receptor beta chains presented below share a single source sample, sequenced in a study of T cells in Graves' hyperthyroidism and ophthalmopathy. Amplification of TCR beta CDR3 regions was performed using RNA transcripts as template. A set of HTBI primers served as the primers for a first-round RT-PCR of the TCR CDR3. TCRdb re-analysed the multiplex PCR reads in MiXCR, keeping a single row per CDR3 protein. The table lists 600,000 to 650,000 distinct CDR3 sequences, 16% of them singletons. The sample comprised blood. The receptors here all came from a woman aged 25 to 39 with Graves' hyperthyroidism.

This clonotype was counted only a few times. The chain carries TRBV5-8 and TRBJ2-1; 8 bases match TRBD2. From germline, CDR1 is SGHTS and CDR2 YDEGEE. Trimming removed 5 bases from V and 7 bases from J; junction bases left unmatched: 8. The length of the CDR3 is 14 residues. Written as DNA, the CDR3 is TGTGCCAGCAGTTTATTAGCGGGATGGAATGAGCAGTTCTTC. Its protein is CASSLLAGWNEQFF. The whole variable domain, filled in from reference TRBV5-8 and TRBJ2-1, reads EAGVTQSPTHLIKTRGQQATLRCSPISGHTSVYWYQQALGLGLQFLLWYDEGEERNRGNFPPRFSGRQFPNYSSELNVNALELEDSALYLCASSLLAGWNEQFFGPGTRLTVL.

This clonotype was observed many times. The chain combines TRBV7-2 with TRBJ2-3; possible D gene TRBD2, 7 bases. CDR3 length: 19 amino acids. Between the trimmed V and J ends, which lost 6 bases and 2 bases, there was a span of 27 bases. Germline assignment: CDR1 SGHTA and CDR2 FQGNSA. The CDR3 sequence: CASRFHPTLAGATTDTQYF. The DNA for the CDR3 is TGTGCCAGCAGGTTCCATCCCACACTGGCGGGGGCGACCACAGATACGCAGTATTTT.

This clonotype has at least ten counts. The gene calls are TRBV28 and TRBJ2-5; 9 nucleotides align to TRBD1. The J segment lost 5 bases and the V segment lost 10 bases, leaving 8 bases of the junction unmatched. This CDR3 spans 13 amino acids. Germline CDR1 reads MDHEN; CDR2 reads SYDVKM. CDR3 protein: CAISTGGIETQYF. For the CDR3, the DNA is TGTGCCATTTCAACAGGGGGCATTGAGACCCAGTACTTC.

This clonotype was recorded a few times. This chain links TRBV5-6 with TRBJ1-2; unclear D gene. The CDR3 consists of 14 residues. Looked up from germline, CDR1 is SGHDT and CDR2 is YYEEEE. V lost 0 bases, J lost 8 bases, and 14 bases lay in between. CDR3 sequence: CASSLGILFGGYTF. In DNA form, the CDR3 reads TGTGCCAGCAGCTTGGGGATACTCTTCGGAGGCTACACCTTC.

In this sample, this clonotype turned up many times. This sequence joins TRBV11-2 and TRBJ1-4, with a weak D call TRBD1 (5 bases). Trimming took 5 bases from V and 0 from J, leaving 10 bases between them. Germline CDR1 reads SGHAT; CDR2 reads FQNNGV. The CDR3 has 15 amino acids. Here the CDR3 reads CASSRQIATNEKLFF. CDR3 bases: TGTGCCAGCAGCCGACAGATTGCAACTAATGAAAAACTGTTTTTT. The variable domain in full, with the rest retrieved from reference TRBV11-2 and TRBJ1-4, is EAGVAQSPRYKIIEKRQSVAFWCNPISGHATLYWYQQILGQGPKLLIQFQNNGVVDDSQLPKDRFSAERLKGVDSTLKIQPAKLEDSAVYLCASSRQIATNEKLFFGSGTQLSVL.